This T cell receptor beta chain was sequenced during a study of T cell changes during pregnancy in multiple sclerosis. Sequenced by immunoSEQ multiplex PCR; TCRdb stores in-frame clones only, minus some. The table records about 100,000 clones, 80% to 95% of them present only once. V lost 2 bases, J lost 3 bases, and 10 bases lay in between. The CDR3 runs to 14 residues. Germline CDR1 reads MGHRA; CDR2 reads YSYEKL. Source: peripheral blood, taken after pregnancy. This TCR was recovered from a female donor with multiple sclerosis, enrolled in a pregnancy study. The chain couples TRBV4-1 to TRBJ1-1; D is uncertain. The CDR3: CASSQPNRDTEAFF. DNA for the CDR3: TGCGCCAGCAGCCAACCTAACAGAGACACTGAAGCTTTCTTT.